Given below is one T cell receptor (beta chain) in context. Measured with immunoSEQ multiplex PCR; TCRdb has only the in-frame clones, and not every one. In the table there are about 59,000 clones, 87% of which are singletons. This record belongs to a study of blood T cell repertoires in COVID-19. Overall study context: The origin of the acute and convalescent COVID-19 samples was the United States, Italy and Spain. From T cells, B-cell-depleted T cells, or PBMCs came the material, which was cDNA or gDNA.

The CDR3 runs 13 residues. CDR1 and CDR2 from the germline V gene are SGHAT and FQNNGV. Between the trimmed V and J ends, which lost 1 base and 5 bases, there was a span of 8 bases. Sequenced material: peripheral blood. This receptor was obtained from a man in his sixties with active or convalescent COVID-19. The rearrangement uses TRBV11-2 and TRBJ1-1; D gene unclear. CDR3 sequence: CASSLVRGTEAFF. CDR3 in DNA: TGTGCCAGCAGCTTAGTGCGGGGTACTGAAGCTTTCTTT. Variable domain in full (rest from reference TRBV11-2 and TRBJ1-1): EAGVAQSPRYKIIEKRQSVAFWCNPISGHATLYWYQQILGQGPKLLIQFQNNGVVDDSQLPKDRFSAERLKGVDSTLKIQPAKLEDSAVYLCASSLVRGTEAFFGQGTRLTVV.